Listed here are 21 T cell receptor beta chains from one sample, sequenced in a study of T-cell reconstitution after alpha-beta-depleted transplantation in children. Unique molecular identifiers were built into the TCRbeta library. TCRdb recomputed calls from the PCR reads with MiXCR, one row per CDR3 protein. Of some 300,000 distinct CDR3 sequences in the sample, roughly a tenth were seen once. Sequencing used PBMCs, obtained before TCRalphabeta/CD19-depleted stem cell transplant. The source is a boy under three years old with acute myeloid leukemia, due to receive a stem cell transplant.

This clonotype was detected ten times or more. This chain joins TRBV20-1 and TRBJ2-3; D unresolved. Per the germline V gene, CDR1 is DFQATT and CDR2 is SNEGSKA (reference sequence). V was cut by 2 bases and J by 6 bases, with 18 bases left in between. This CDR3 contains 15 residues. The CDR3 bases are TGCAGTGCTAGATGGTCGCGGAGACGAGGCGATACGCAGTATTTT. Translating gives CSARWSRRRGDTQYF.

Note on this clonotype: This could be a read error, since a much larger clone is one nucleotide away. The chain couples TRBV2 to TRBJ2-2; D uncertain. Germline lookup yields CDR1 SNHLY and CDR2 FYNNEI. V was shortened by 6 bases and J by 6 bases, with 20 bases between the two germline ends. This CDR3 region has 16 residues. The CDR3: CASSLSATLNAGELFF. The CDR3, as DNA: TGTGCCAGCAGCCTTTCGGCTACCTTAAACGCCGGGGAGCTGTTTTTT.

A single count supports this clonotype. It may be a read error: a sequence one base away is much more abundant. This rearrangement joins TRBV5-1 to TRBJ2-7, with D hard to call. The CDR3 runs 11 residues. CDR1 and CDR2 from the germline V gene are SGHRS and YFSETQ. The CDR3 bases are TGCGCCGGCAGAGACGTCTACGAGCAGTACTTC. Its protein product is CAGRDVYEQYF.

There are many counts of this clonotype. The J gene is TRBJ1-4, the V gene TRBV20-1; 8 bases are a match to TRBD1. This CDR3 region has 15 residues. Trimming at V came to 0 bases and at J to 8 bases, leaving 8 bases not matched to a gene. CDR1 and CDR2 from the germline V gene are DFQATT and SNEGSKA (reference sequence). The DNA for the CDR3 is TGCAGTGCTAGAGATCTACGACAGGGGAGCGAAAAACTGTTTTTT. Translation gives CSARDLRQGSEKLFF.

This clonotype was observed at least ten times. The chain joins TRBV7-9 to TRBJ2-5; tentatively, D is TRBD1 or TRBD2 (5 bases each). V lost 1 base and J lost 4, with 10 bases in between. This CDR3 has 14 amino acids. Per the germline V gene, CDR1 is SEHNR and CDR2 is FQNEAQ (reference sequence). The CDR3 sequence is CASSLGGYRETQYF. CDR3 sequence (DNA): TGTGCCAGCAGCTTAGGGGGGTATCGAGAGACCCAGTACTTC.

At least ten counts were recorded for this clonotype. This chain connects TRBV7-9 to TRBJ2-5; tentative D call: TRBD1 (6 bases). Per the germline V gene, CDR1 is SEHNR and CDR2 is FQNEAQ (reference sequence). CDR3 length: 15 residues. The V gene lost 2 bases and the J gene lost 4 bases, with 14 bases spanning the gap. The CDR3 is CASSLNQGRRETQYF. DNA for the CDR3: TGTGCCAGCAGCTTAAATCAGGGGCGGAGAGAGACCCAGTACTTC.

This clonotype has a count of ten or more. The genes are TRBV9 and TRBJ2-1, with D perhaps matching TRBD1 (5 bases). CDR3 length equals 14 residues. CDR1 SGDLS and CDR2 YYNGEE come from the germline V gene. Trimming stripped 0 bases from V and 4 bases from J, with 8 bases between. CDR3 region: CASSVEGLYNEQFF. Here the CDR3 DNA reads TGTGCCAGCAGCGTAGAGGGGTTGTACAATGAGCAGTTCTTC. Combining the CDR3 with reference TRBV9 and TRBJ2-1 gives the whole variable domain DSGVTQTPKHLITATGQRVTLRCSPRSGDLSVYWYQQSLDQGLQFLIQYYNGEERAKGNILERFSAQQFPDLHSELNLSSLELGDSALYFCASSVEGLYNEQFFGPGTRLTVL.

This clonotype was counted many times. V usage is TRBV28 and J usage is TRBJ2-7, with 15 positions matching TRBD2. The CDR3 has 16 residues. V trimming: 6 bases; J trimming: 2 bases; junction bases outside the gene matches: 5. Germline CDR1 and CDR2: MDHEN and SYDVKM. CDR3 residues: CASRGTSGGPTYEQYF. The DNA for the CDR3 is TGTGCCAGCAGGGGGACTAGCGGGGGGCCTACCTACGAGCAGTACTTC.

The rearrangement links TRBV12-3 or TRBV12-4 to TRBJ2-7, with no clear D. CDR3 length: 14 amino acids. Trimming stripped 5 bases from V and 5 bases from J, with 16 bases between. The CDR3 here is CASSHTPYRDEQYF. CDR3 coding DNA: TGTGCCAGCAGTCACACCCCTTACCGCGACGAGCAGTACTTC.

This clonotype was observed a handful of times. V gene TRBV16 combines with J gene TRBJ1-5; D uncertain. The V end lost 0 bases, the J end lost 1 base, and 16 bases lay between the germline ends. The germline gives CDR1 KGHSY, CDR2 FQNENV. CDR3 size: 18 residues. CDR3 in DNA: TGTGCCAGCAGCCAATCTCTCCAACTGTGGGGAAGCAATCAGCCCCAGCATTTT. Amino acids: CASSQSLQLWGSNQPQHF.

A few counts support this clonotype. The gene calls are TRBV12-3 or TRBV12-4 and TRBJ2-2; D is perhaps TRBD1 (6 bases). Trimming shortened V by 8 bases and J by 1 base, and 11 bases separated the two germline ends. The CDR3 contains 14 residues. CDR3 sequence: CASAGVLNTGELFF. The CDR3 DNA follows: TGTGCCAGCGCAGGGGTCCTGAACACCGGGGAGCTGTTTTTT.

There are a few counts of this clonotype. The gene calls are TRBV7-2 and TRBJ1-2; 7 nucleotides match TRBD1. V lost 4 bases to trimming and J lost 7 bases; unmatched junction nucleotides: 6. The V gene's germline CDR1 is SGHTA and CDR2 FQGNSA. The CDR3 runs 13 residues. The CDR3: CASSSDRAGGYTF. The DNA of the CDR3 is TGTGCCAGCAGCTCTGACAGGGCGGGTGGCTACACCTTC.

This clonotype came up many times. The chain joins TRBV11-2 to TRBJ1-6, with TRBD1 matching 7 bases. Trimming took 1 base from V and 10 from J; bases not matched to a gene: 7. Germline CDR1 reads SGHAT; CDR2 reads FQNNGV. This CDR3 is built from 15 residues. The CDR3 nucleotides read TGTGCCAGCAGCTTAGGAGGGGGCATAAGCTCACCCCTCCACTTT. Its translation: CASSLGGGISSPLHF. Full variable domain (rest looked up from reference TRBV11-2 and TRBJ1-6): EAGVAQSPRYKIIEKRQSVAFWCNPISGHATLYWYQQILGQGPKLLIQFQNNGVVDDSQLPKDRFSAERLKGVDSTLKIQPAKLEDSAVYLCASSLGGGISSPLHFGNGTRLTVT.

This clonotype was detected only a few times. The genes are TRBV11-3 and TRBJ2-2; the match to TRBD2 covers 8 bases. The J segment lost 2 bases and the V segment lost 5 bases, leaving 10 bases of the junction unmatched. Germline loops: CDR1 SGHNT, CDR2 YENEEA. The CDR3 contains 17 residues. CDR3 bases: TGTGCCAGCAGCCCCGAGGGGAGCGGGGGCAACACCGGGGAGCTGTTTTTT. Protein: CASSPEGSGGNTGELFF.

This clonotype was counted many times. This chain links TRBV4-2 with TRBJ2-2; D is perhaps TRBD1 (7 bases). Germline-derived CDR1 and CDR2 are LGHNA and YNFKEQ. The CDR3 sequence is 17 residues long. V lost 4 bases, J lost 2 bases, and 17 bases lay in between. As DNA, the CDR3 is TGTGCCAGCAGCCGCGTGGCGACAGGGACTAACACCGGGGAGCTGTTTTTT. Translated, it gives CASSRVATGTNTGELFF.

The chain employs TRBV6-1 and TRBJ1-6; a possible D gene is TRBD1 (5 bases). Germline CDR1 reads MNHNS; CDR2 reads SASEGT. The CDR3 length is 16 residues. The ends were cut back, 6 bases at V and 9 bases at J, with 21 bases in the middle. In DNA form, the CDR3 reads TGTGCCAGCAGACCGGTATCACAGGTACCAGGTTCACCCCTCCACTTT. Residues: CASRPVSQVPGSPLHF.

Notes on this clonotype: A read error may explain this, as a much larger clone is one base away. This rearrangement joins TRBV27 to TRBJ2-5; D might be TRBD1 (5 bases). This CDR3 has 16 amino acids. Germline V gives CDR1 MNHEY, CDR2 SMNVEV (reference sequence). V was trimmed by 0 bases and J by 5 bases, leaving 16 bases between them. CDR3 in DNA: TGTGCCAGCAGTTTATCCGTGGGGCAGGCTGAGGAGACCCAGTACTTC. Its translation: CASSLSVGQAEETQYF.

This clonotype was observed at least ten times. The chain couples TRBV5-5 to TRBJ2-1; D unclear. The V gene's germline CDR1 is SGHKS and CDR2 YYEKEE (reference sequence). The CDR3 sequence is 11 residues long. Trimming took off 0 bases at V and 10 bases at J, with 5 bases between the two ends. CDR3 in DNA: TGTGCCAGCAGCTTGGACGAGGAGCAGTTCTTC. Translation: CASSLDEEQFF.

This clonotype came up many times. The chain joins TRBV29-1 to TRBJ2-7; D is undetermined. V gave up 4 bases and J gave up 4 bases, with 14 bases separating them. Germline V gives CDR1 SQVTM, CDR2 ANQGSEA. The CDR3 is made up of 13 amino acids. In DNA, the CDR3 is TGCAGCGTTGCGGATCCCAGGCTGTACGAGCAGTACTTC. It is translated as CSVADPRLYEQYF.

The table lists this clonotype with many counts. This chain joins TRBV6-1 and TRBJ1-1, with a weak D call TRBD1 (5 bases). The ends were cut back, 6 bases at V and 1 base at J, with 18 bases in the middle. Germline CDR1 reads MNHNS; CDR2 reads SASEGT. This CDR3 region has 16 residues. The DNA of the CDR3 is TGTGCCAGCAGCCAGAACCGGGACCAAGGGAACACTGAAGCTTTCTTT. This gives the protein CASSQNRDQGNTEAFF.

At least ten counts were recorded for this clonotype. One end of the junction does not line up with germline, which may come from a read error. The chain recombines TRBV7-9 with TRBJ2-5; D unclear. The length of the CDR3 is 12 residues. Germline lookup yields CDR1 SEHNR and CDR2 FQNEAQ (reference sequence). CDR3 residues: CASSLIQETQYF. For the CDR3, the DNA is TGCGCCAGCAGCTTGATCCAAGAGACCCAGTACTTC.